This T cell receptor beta chain is drawn from a study of cytomegalovirus exposure and HLA in healthy donors. This clone has a single count. The antigen is not known. From germline, CDR1 is SGHNT and CDR2 YYREEE (reference sequence). The CDR3 extends over 13 amino acids. J lost 1 base, V lost 6 bases, and 3 bases had no gene match. A multiplex PCR was run with 60 Vbeta primers and 13 Jbeta primers. The assay was immunoSEQ multiplex PCR, and TCRdb's table has in-frame clones only and misses some. In the table there are about 50,000 clones, around three quarters of which are singletons. Whole-study findings and limits: The authors later found most CMV-associated TCR beta chains appeared HLA-restricted. Investigators reported more than 150 TCR beta chains as tied to cytomegalovirus. Most TCR sequences showed up rarely, but some public TCRs showed up in many donors. Because they were indistinguishable, some V segments, including TRBV6-2 and TRBV6-3, were excluded.

The receptor was isolated from a man between 25 and 39 years old in good health and CMV-seropositive. The chain couples TRBV5-4 to TRBJ1-1, with TRBD1 matching over 7 bases. The sequenced sample was PBMCs. The CDR3 DNA follows: TGTGCCAGCACCCGGGACAGGAACACTGAAGCTTTCTTT. This sequence encodes CASTRDRNTEAFF. The variable domain in full, with the rest retrieved from reference TRBV5-4 and TRBJ1-1, is ETGVTQSPTHLIKTRGQQVTLRCSSQSGHNTVSWYQQALGQGPQFIFQYYREEENGRGNFPPRFSGLQFPNYSSELNVNALELDDSALYLCASTRDRNTEAFFGQGTRLTVV.